Below, 28 T cell receptor beta chains from the same sample are listed, as sequenced in a study of blood T cells in healthy people across ages (dated by TCRdb to between 2015 and 2017). Libraries were built with 5' RACE. TCRdb lists the instrument as Illumina HiSeq 2500. A second PCR of roughly 6 to 12 cycles was run with a J-beta primer mix and a sample-barcoded 5' primer. TCRdb took the public reads, trimmed them with fastp at Q25, ran MiXCR for clone calling and kept in-frame beta chains. A single entry per CDR3 protein holds the most common genes and DNA from its merged rows. The table for this sample lists about 1.8 million distinct CDR3 sequences; around 48% of them were counted only once. The ten largest clonotypes hold 2% to 2.5% of the sample. The specimen sequenced was blood. These receptors were collected from a woman in her 40s in good health.

This clonotype came up once. The chain recombines TRBV4-2 with TRBJ2-7, with a weak D call TRBD2 (6 bases). The CDR3 contains 14 residues. CDR1 is LGHNA and CDR2 is YNFKEQ in the germline V gene. The V and J ends lost 3 bases and 2 bases respectively, with 11 bases between them. CDR3 sequence: CASSQGGDAYEQYF. In nucleotides, the CDR3 is TGTGCCAGCAGCCAGGGCGGGGATGCCTACGAGCAGTACTTC.

The chain links TRBV5-1 to TRBJ2-7; 13 bases align to TRBD2. The CDR3 covers 15 residues. The trim removed 3 bases at V and 7 bases at J, leaving 7 bases unmatched. Germline V lookup: CDR1 SGHRS, CDR2 YFSETQ. CDR3 sequence reads: CASSSGLAGKNEQYF. The DNA for the CDR3 is TGCGCCAGCAGCTCGGGACTAGCGGGGAAGAATGAGCAGTACTTC. The full variable domain, in which reference TRBV5-1 and TRBJ2-7 provide the parts outside the CDR3, is KAGVTQTPRYLIKTRGQQVTLSCSPISGHRSVSWYQQTPGQGLQFLFEYFSETQRNKGNFPGRFSGRQFSNSRSEMNVSTLELGDSALYLCASSSGLAGKNEQYFGPGTRLTVT.

In this sample, this clonotype turned up a few times. The V call is TRBV11-2, the J call TRBJ2-3; D gene unclear. Trimming pared 1 base from V and 4 bases from J, leaving 9 bases between. Germline-derived CDR1 and CDR2 are SGHAT and FQNNGV. The CDR3 is made up of 14 amino acids. The CDR3 DNA reads as TGTGCCAGCAGCTTAGTGTTAGTCGCAGATACGCAGTATTTT. Translation gives CASSLVLVADTQYF.

This clonotype was seen more than once but under ten times. The chain uses TRBV29-1 and TRBJ2-5; D is tentatively TRBD1 or TRBD2 (5 bases each). The length of the CDR3 is 13 residues. V was shortened by 4 bases and J by 4 bases, with 13 bases between the two germline ends. Germline V gene data show CDR1 as SQVTM and CDR2 as ANQGSEA. CDR3 in amino acids: CSVAPGTGETQYF. In nucleotides, the CDR3 is TGCAGCGTTGCCCCCGGGACGGGAGAGACCCAGTACTTC.

The chain carries TRBV4-2 and TRBJ1-1; 7 bases line up with TRBD1. This CDR3 spans 13 amino acids. The V segment lost 0 bases and the J segment 11 bases; nucleotides outside the gene matches: 6. Germline-derived CDR1 and CDR2 are LGHNA and YNFKEQ. The CDR3, as DNA: TGTGCCAGCAGCCAAGAAGTTCAACAGGGGGCTTTCTTT. Protein sequence: CASSQEVQQGAFF.

This chain links TRBV2 with TRBJ2-5, with 7 positions matching TRBD2. This CDR3 spans 11 amino acids. Germline V gene lookup returns CDR1 SNHLY and CDR2 FYNNEI. This chain's CDR3 is CAAGPARTQYF. In DNA, the CDR3 is TGTGCAGCGGGGCCCGCTCGAACCCAGTACTTC.

This clonotype has just a few counts. The V call is TRBV4-3, the J call TRBJ1-5; D is ambiguous. Between the trimmed V and J ends, which lost 0 bases and 4 bases, there was a span of 13 bases. This CDR3 spans 16 amino acids. CDR1 and CDR2 (germline): LGHNA, YSLEER. The CDR3 region is CASSQDPVVGNQPQHF. The CDR3 DNA is TGCGCCAGCAGCCAAGACCCGGTCGTTGGAAATCAGCCCCAGCATTTT.

The V gene is TRBV20-1, the J gene TRBJ2-5, with 12 bases matching TRBD2. The CDR3 has 14 residues. V shed 6 bases and J 5 bases; nucleotides not matched to a gene: 7. Germline V gene data show CDR1 as DFQATT and CDR2 as SNEGSKA (reference sequence). CDR3: CSASPSGGVETQYF. The CDR3 DNA sequence: TGCAGTGCCAGCCCTAGCGGGGGGGTGGAGACCCAGTACTTC.

The chain couples TRBV10-3 to TRBJ1-5; possible D gene TRBD1, 5 bases. The CDR3 has 14 amino acids. Germline CDR1 and CDR2: ENHRY and SYGVKD. Trimming took 3 bases from V and 0 from J, leaving 6 bases between them. The chain's CDR3 is CAISDRASNQPQHF. The CDR3 DNA reads TGTGCCATCAGTGACAGGGCTAGCAATCAGCCCCAGCATTTT.

Here the CDR3 DNA reads TGTGCCAGCAGTTTCCGCACCAACAGGGGAGGAGGTGAAAAACTGTTTTTT. Protein: CASSFRTNRGGGEKLFF. The chain combines TRBV27 with TRBJ1-4; 7 bases align to TRBD1. This CDR3 region has 17 residues. V shed 3 bases and J 7 bases; nucleotides not matched to a gene: 14. Germline CDR1 is MNHEY and CDR2 is SMNVEV (reference sequence).

This clonotype was recorded a few times. In nucleotides, the CDR3 is TGTGCCAGCAGTTTAAGGGGTATACAGAACATTCAGTACTTC. This sequence encodes CASSLRGIQNIQYF. This sequence joins TRBV12-3 or TRBV12-4 and TRBJ2-4; D perhaps matches TRBD1 (5 bases). V lost 2 bases, J lost 7 bases, and 12 bases lay in between. CDR3 size: 14 residues.

The chain is built from TRBV11-2 and TRBJ2-5; TRBD1 matches 7 bases. Trimming took 4 bases from V and 5 from J; bases not matched to a gene: 10. This CDR3 has 15 amino acids. Per germline, CDR1 SGHAT and CDR2 FQNNGV. The CDR3 loop reads CASSSRQGFGETQYF. As DNA, the CDR3 is TGTGCCAGCAGCTCCCGACAGGGTTTTGGGGAGACCCAGTACTTC.

The chain couples TRBV4-1 to TRBJ2-5; D not certain. Germline V CDR1 and CDR2: MGHRA, YSYEKL. The V end lost 2 bases, the J end lost 3 bases, and 10 bases lay between the germline ends. This CDR3 comprises 14 residues. DNA of the CDR3: TGCGCCAGCAGCCAAAGCCCCTCTGAAGAGACCCAGTACTTC. This gives the protein CASSQSPSEETQYF.

The rearrangement joins TRBV7-2 to TRBJ2-7, with 8 bases lining up with TRBD1. In germline, CDR1 is SGHTA, CDR2 FQGNSA. V shed 3 bases and J 3 bases; nucleotides not matched to a gene: 7. The length of the CDR3 is 15 residues. The CDR3 nucleotides read TGTGCCAGCAGCTTCCAGAGCACAGGGGGCTACGAGCAGTACTTC. Its translation: CASSFQSTGGYEQYF.

The J gene is TRBJ2-3, the V gene TRBV9; unclear D gene. The CDR3 covers 15 residues. The V gene's germline CDR1 is SGDLS and CDR2 YYNGEE. V dropped 4 bases and J dropped 2 bases, with 14 bases sitting between them. The CDR3: CASSPMPLSTDTQYF. In DNA form, the CDR3 reads TGTGCCAGCAGCCCGATGCCTCTTTCCACAGATACGCAGTATTTT. Combining the CDR3 with reference TRBV9 and TRBJ2-3 gives the whole variable domain DSGVTQTPKHLITATGQRVTLRCSPRSGDLSVYWYQQSLDQGLQFLIQYYNGEERAKGNILERFSAQQFPDLHSELNLSSLELGDSALYFCASSPMPLSTDTQYFGPGTRLTVL.

The chain links TRBV20-1 to TRBJ2-5; TRBD2 might be the D (5 bases). The germline CDR1 and CDR2 sequences are DFQATT and SNEGSKA (reference sequence). V was shortened by 0 bases and J by 5 bases, with 7 bases between the two germline ends. The CDR3 covers 12 residues. For the CDR3, the DNA is TGCAGTGCTAGAGAACTAGTGGAGACCCAGTACTTC. It codes for CSARELVETQYF.

Only a few counts were recorded for this clonotype. The CDR3 loop reads CANPGLAGMYEQFF. The CDR3 bases are TGTGCCAACCCGGGACTAGCGGGGATGTATGAGCAGTTCTTC. The V call is TRBV6-2 or TRBV6-3, the J call TRBJ2-1; 13 nucleotides match TRBD2. The V segment lost 10 bases and the J segment 8 bases; nucleotides outside the gene matches: 8. The germline V gene has CDR1 MNHEY and CDR2 SVGEGT. The CDR3 spans 14 residues.

V and J are TRBV7-2 and TRBJ2-5; 8 positions match TRBD2. Germline assignment: CDR1 SGHTA and CDR2 FQGNSA. The CDR3 has 16 amino acids. Trimming cost V 4 bases and J 11 bases; bases outside gene matches: 18. CDR3 in amino acids: CASSYRGGSGAGEQYF. The CDR3 nucleotides read TGTGCCAGCAGCTACCGAGGGGGTAGCGGGGCGGGGGAGCAGTACTTC.

The rearrangement links TRBV7-3 to TRBJ2-3, with D possibly matching TRBD2 (6 bases). The V gene's germline CDR1 is SGHTA and CDR2 FQGTGA. The V end was cut by 6 bases, the J end by 2 bases, with 15 bases between. This CDR3 is 15 amino acids long. CDR3 residues: CASRFGGVSTDTQYF. The CDR3 bases are TGTGCCAGCAGATTCGGAGGGGTCTCCACAGATACGCAGTATTTT.

This clonotype was counted a few times. The gene calls are TRBV28 and TRBJ2-4, with unresolved D. V dropped 3 bases and J dropped 3 bases, with 3 bases sitting between them. The CDR3 has 12 residues. Germline values: CDR1 MDHEN, CDR2 SYDVKM. The CDR3 DNA is TGTGCCAGCAGTTTCGTCAAAAACATTCAGTACTTC. The encoded protein is CASSFVKNIQYF. The entire variable domain, with the rest obtained from reference TRBV28 and TRBJ2-4, is as follows: DVKVTQSSRYLVKRTGEKVFLECVQDMDHENMFWYRQDPGLGLRLIYFSYDVKMKEKGDIPEGYSVSREKKERFSLILESASTNQTSMYLCASSFVKNIQYFGAGTRLSVL.

CDR3 bases: TGTGCCAGCAGCCCACGAAGAGCGGGGGACTACGAGCAGTACTTC. The encoded protein is CASSPRRAGDYEQYF. The V gene is TRBV28, the J gene TRBJ2-7, with 8 bases matching TRBD2. V dropped 6 bases and J dropped 3; count of bases not matched to a gene: 10. Germline V CDR1 and CDR2: MDHEN, SYDVKM. This CDR3 comprises 15 residues.

The V and J genes are TRBV18 and TRBJ1-1; no firm D call. Germline CDR1 KGHSH, CDR2 LQKENI. The V end was cut by 1 base, the J end by 5 bases, with 8 bases between. This CDR3 comprises 13 residues. CDR3 amino acids: CASSPRVETEAFF. CDR3 coding DNA: TGTGCCAGCTCACCACGAGTGGAAACTGAAGCTTTCTTT. Based on the CDR3 plus reference TRBV18 and TRBJ1-1, the full variable domain is NAGVMQNPRHLVRRRGQEARLRCSPMKGHSHVYWYRQLPEEGLKFMVYLQKENIIDESGMPKERFSAEFPKEGPSILRIQQVVRGDSAAYFCASSPRVETEAFFGQGTRLTVV.

The rearrangement joins TRBV29-1 to TRBJ2-3; TRBD1 is a possible D gene (6 bases). Germline loops: CDR1 SQVTM, CDR2 ANQGSEA. The CDR3 spans 13 residues. Deletions cut 8 bases from V and 4 bases from J, with 16 bases between. The CDR3, as DNA: TGCAGCTCAACTTCAGGGGTTCCAGATACGCAGTATTTT. Protein product: CSSTSGVPDTQYF.

The chain has TRBV15 and TRBJ1-6; D is perhaps TRBD1 (5 bases). This CDR3 is 13 amino acids long. Germline values: CDR1 LNHNV, CDR2 YYDKDF (reference sequence). Trimming removed 5 bases at V and 4 bases at J, with 6 bases between. CDR3 region: CATSEGYNSPLHF. CDR3 DNA: TGTGCCACCAGCGAGGGGTATAATTCACCCCTCCACTTT.

This clonotype was observed a few times. The J gene is TRBJ2-3, the V gene TRBV29-1, with 9 positions matching TRBD2. CDR1 is SQVTM, CDR2 ANQGSEA, per germline. This CDR3 comprises 15 residues. V shed 5 bases, J shed 1 base, and the junction held 7 bases outside the gene matches. CDR3 amino acids: CSVTRLAAGTDTQYF. The CDR3 coding sequence is TGCAGCGTTACCCGACTAGCGGCCGGCACAGATACGCAGTATTTT.

The J gene is TRBJ1-4, the V gene TRBV7-9; the D is unclear. Trimming cost V 7 bases and J 8 bases, with 20 bases left between them. The germline V gene encodes CDR1 SEHNR and CDR2 FQNEAQ (reference sequence). This CDR3 region has 15 residues. CDR3 coding DNA: TGTGCCAGCATCAATACCCTGAACCTGGCGGAAAAACTGTTTTTT. Amino acids: CASINTLNLAEKLFF.

The chain links TRBV5-6 to TRBJ2-1; D tentatively fits TRBD1 or TRBD2 (5 bases each). V shed 6 bases and J shed 10 bases, with 17 bases lying between them. The CDR3 totals 13 residues. Per the germline V gene, CDR1 is SGHDT and CDR2 is YYEEEE. The CDR3 DNA reads TGTGCCAGCACCACGGGGCTAGCTGGCGAGCAGTTCTTC. Protein sequence: CASTTGLAGEQFF.

This clonotype appeared a few times. The rearrangement links TRBV4-3 to TRBJ2-3; 7 bases line up with TRBD1. Germline CDR1 reads LGHNA; CDR2 reads YSLEER. J was trimmed by 3 bases and V by 1 base; bases with no gene match: 10. This CDR3 comprises 17 residues. In DNA form, the CDR3 reads TGCGCCAGCAGCCAAGTAAAGTACGACAGGGAAACAGATACGCAGTATTTT. Translation gives CASSQVKYDRETDTQYF.